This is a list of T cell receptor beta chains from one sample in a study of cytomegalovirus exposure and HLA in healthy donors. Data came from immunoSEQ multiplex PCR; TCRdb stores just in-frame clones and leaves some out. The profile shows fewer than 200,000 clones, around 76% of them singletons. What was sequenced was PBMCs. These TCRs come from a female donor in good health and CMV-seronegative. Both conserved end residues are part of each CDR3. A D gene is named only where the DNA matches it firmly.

CASSISGLAGNTGELFF	TRBD2	TRBV19	TRBJ2-2
CASSLRTGSLPDTQYF	TRBD1	TRBV13	TRBJ2-3
CASRRAGVPYNEQFF	TRBD2	TRBV2	TRBJ2-1
CASSLGGTSGGETQYF	TRBD2	TRBV7-9	TRBJ2-5
CASSQGGQTPLYNEQFF	-	TRBV9	TRBJ2-1
CASGLGPSGFPDTQYF	-	TRBV12-5	TRBJ2-3
CASRRDDTDTQYF	-	TRBV5-1	TRBJ2-3
CASSLTPGDQPQHF	-	TRBV5-1	TRBJ1-5
CASSLDGLIYDTEAFF	-	TRBV5-4	TRBJ1-1
CSVWLAGVAAPTDTQYF	TRBD2	TRBV29-1	TRBJ2-3
CASSYRGGEQFF	-	TRBV7-3	TRBJ2-1
CASSLGQVQEQYF	TRBD1	TRBV5-1	TRBJ2-7
CAWSVRGQGFYTF	TRBD1	TRBV30	TRBJ1-2
CASSLSQGSYNEQFF	-	TRBV7-3	TRBJ2-1
CASSLDPGTYEQYF	-	TRBV5-4	TRBJ2-7
CASSPGQMSTDTQYF	TRBD1	TRBV11-3	TRBJ2-3
CASSQIPYTPNTEAFF	-	TRBV14	TRBJ1-1
CASQRTGGANTEAFF	TRBD1	TRBV2	TRBJ1-1
CASSWGQGAYGYTF	TRBD1	TRBV5-6	TRBJ1-2
CAINLGQGVTEAFF	TRBD1	TRBV6-1	TRBJ1-1
CAWKDRVYYGYTF	TRBD1	TRBV30	TRBJ1-2
CASSQDWGVRAFF	-	TRBV4-1	TRBJ1-1
CASSFGTSSSTDTQYF	TRBD2	TRBV7-8	TRBJ2-3
CASSLEGASEQYF	TRBD1	TRBV5-1	TRBJ2-7
CASSSSLAGAQETQYF	TRBD2	TRBV7-2	TRBJ2-5
CASSSPRQWNEKLFF	-	TRBV27	TRBJ1-4
CASTPRGLGNGYTF	-	TRBV2	TRBJ1-2
CASSRNSPKGNQPQHF	-	TRBV27	TRBJ1-5